The 8 T cell receptor beta chains below were found in one sample sequenced in a study of shared clonotypes between healthy human individuals. Data came from immunoSEQ multiplex PCR; TCRdb stores just in-frame clones and leaves some out. This sample has about 330,000 clones, with 74% found just once. Sequenced material: memory CD4+ T cells sorted from blood. The sample's subset: CD45RA-negative fraction. The receptors originated from a man aged 25-45 years in good health.

This chain's CDR3 is CASSLGVGSGTHNEQFF. In DNA, the CDR3 is TGCGCCAGCAGCCTGGGGGTAGGTAGCGGGACCCACAATGAGCAGTTCTTC. The chain couples TRBV5-1 to TRBJ2-1; 8 positions agree with TRBD2. J gave up 5 bases and V 4 bases, and 14 bases lay outside the gene matches. CDR3 length: 17 amino acids. The germline V gene has CDR1 SGHRS and CDR2 YFSETQ. Combining the CDR3 with reference TRBV5-1 and TRBJ2-1 gives the whole variable domain KAGVTQTPRYLIKTRGQQVTLSCSPISGHRSVSWYQQTPGQGLQFLFEYFSETQRNKGNFPGRFSGRQFSNSRSEMNVSTLELGDSALYLCASSLGVGSGTHNEQFFGPGTRLTVL.

This clone was picked up one time. Other DNA sequences in the same sample also yield this CDR3. The chain combines TRBV11-2 with TRBJ2-1; D call uncertain. This CDR3 has 12 amino acids. V was shortened by 5 bases and J by 3 bases, with 5 bases between the two germline ends. The germline V gene encodes CDR1 SGHAT and CDR2 FQNNGV. For the CDR3, the DNA is TGTGCCAGCAGCCCGAACTACAATGAGCAGTTCTTC. As protein: CASSPNYNEQFF.

The chain has TRBV5-8 and TRBJ1-5, with a weak D call TRBD1 (5 bases). V was pared by 2 bases and J by 4 bases, with 7 bases between. The V gene's germline CDR1 is SGHTS and CDR2 YDEGEE. This CDR3 contains 13 residues. This chain's CDR3 is CASSLGDNQPQHF. CDR3 sequence (DNA): TGTGCCAGCAGCTTAGGGGATAATCAGCCCCAGCATTTT. Full variable domain (missing parts from reference TRBV5-8 and TRBJ1-5): EAGVTQSPTHLIKTRGQQATLRCSPISGHTSVYWYQQALGLGLQFLLWYDEGEERNRGNFPPRFSGRQFPNYSSELNVNALELEDSALYLCASSLGDNQPQHFGDGTRLSIL.

The chain links TRBV10-1 to TRBJ2-7, with TRBD1 matching 10 bases. The CDR3 loop spans 14 amino acids. The germline CDR1 and CDR2 sequences are WNHNN and SYGVQD (reference sequence). V lost 3 bases, J lost 2 bases, and 1 base stayed unmatched. DNA for the CDR3: TGCGCCAGCAGTGAAGGGACAGGGGCCTACGAGCAGTACTTC. Translating it yields CASSEGTGAYEQYF.

The V gene is TRBV11-3, the J gene TRBJ2-3, with 7 bases lining up with TRBD2. The CDR3 has 13 amino acids. CDR1 SGHNT and CDR2 YENEEA come from the germline V gene. The V segment lost 3 bases and the J segment 6 bases; nucleotides outside the gene matches: 3. Written as DNA, the CDR3 is TGTGCCAGCAGCTTGAGGGGAGGGGATACGCAGTATTTT. Protein sequence: CASSLRGGDTQYF.

The V call is TRBV4-2, the J call TRBJ2-3; D uncertain. The CDR3 loop spans 16 amino acids. Trimming took 3 bases from V and 6 from J, leaving 19 bases between them. Germline CDR1 reads LGHNA; CDR2 reads YNFKEQ. CDR3 in DNA: TGTGCCAGCAGCCAGACTTCAACAGTAGAAATGGATACGCAGTATTTT. It encodes CASSQTSTVEMDTQYF.

This clone was detected a few times. The same CDR3 can be traced to other DNA sequences in this sample. The V call is TRBV28, the J call TRBJ2-7; maybe TRBD2 (6 bases). With 5 bases removed from V and 6 bases from J, the gap between germline ends came to 11 bases. This CDR3 region has 12 residues. Germline-derived CDR1 and CDR2 are MDHEN and SYDVKM. CDR3 protein: CASSLTSSEQYF. As DNA, the CDR3 is TGTGCCAGCAGTCTCACTAGCTCCGAGCAGTACTTC.

The V call is TRBV2, the J call TRBJ2-1; 10 nucleotides match TRBD1. Germline V gives CDR1 SNHLY, CDR2 FYNNEI. V lost 5 bases, J lost 2 bases, and 3 bases stayed unmatched. The CDR3 is made up of 15 amino acids. The CDR3 nucleotides read TGTGCCAGCAGTAAAGGACAGGGGGCCTACAATGAGCAGTTCTTC. This translates into CASSKGQGAYNEQFF.